A single sample gave rise to the 22 T cell receptor beta chains below, sequenced in a study of T cell clonality in common variable immunodeficiency. Measured with immunoSEQ multiplex PCR; TCRdb has only the in-frame clones, and not every one. Singletons are absent from the sample, which has tens of thousands of clones. Specimen: peripheral blood mononuclear cells. The source is a person aged 18-70 years in good health.

This clone was picked up many times. The missing CDR3 end, 3 residues past where the read stops, is filled in from the germline J gene. Other DNA sequences in the sample encode the same CDR3. J is TRBJ1-2 and V is TRBV5-1, with a possible D match to TRBD1 (5 bases). Trimming took off 0 bases at V and 0 bases at J, with 9 bases between the two ends. There are 15 residues in the CDR3. Germline V gene sequence: CDR1 SGHRS, CDR2 YFSETQ. The CDR3 region is CASSLGRATNYGYTF. The DNA read from the CDR3 is TGCGCCAGCAGCTTGGGCAGGGCTACTAACTATGGC.

There are a few counts of this clone. Read sequence stops 3 residues before the CDR3 end, and the germline J gene provides the missing end. This rearrangement joins TRBV30 to TRBJ2-2; 7 bases are shared with TRBD2. Per germline, CDR1 GTSNPN and CDR2 SVGIG (reference sequence). This CDR3 region has 16 residues. The CDR3 DNA, read in part, is TGTGCCTGGAGTGTACGGTCTGGGGGGGATAATTCACCG. Amino acids: CAWSVRSGGDNSP. The entire CDR3 reads CAWSVRSGGDNSPLFF.

This clone was found many times. The read ends 3 residues before the CDR3 terminus; that terminus is restored from the germline J gene. The chain carries TRBV2 and TRBJ2-1; 11 nucleotides align to TRBD1. Germline V gene lookup returns CDR1 SNHLY and CDR2 FYNNEI. This CDR3 is built from 15 residues. The V and J ends lost 3 bases and 8 bases, in that order; junction bases with no gene match: 6. Here the CDR3 reads CASSDRGQGEDEQFF. The sequenced CDR3 bases are TGTGCCAGCAGTGATCGGGGACAGGGGGAAGATGAG.

This clone was counted at least ten times. The read ends 3 residues shy of where the CDR3 ends; the end is completed using the germline J gene. Other DNA sequences in the sample encode the same CDR3. The chain has TRBV30 and TRBJ1-2; tentatively, D is TRBD1 (6 bases). The germline gives CDR1 GTSNPN, CDR2 SVGIG (reference sequence). The CDR3 runs to 12 residues. V gave up 8 bases and J gave up 7 bases, with 17 bases separating them. CDR3 bases read: TGTGCCGGGTCGGGACAAGGGTCTGGC. Encoded protein: CAGSGQGSG. The entire CDR3 reads CAGSGQGSGYTF.

This clone was seen a handful of times. The CDR3 is cut off 3 residues early in the read; its end comes from the germline J gene. J is TRBJ1-1 and V is TRBV20-1; tentatively, D is TRBD1 (5 bases). With 3 bases removed from V and 4 bases from J, the gap between germline ends came to 15 bases. The CDR3 is made up of 14 amino acids. CDR1 is DFQATT, CDR2 SNEGSKA, per germline (reference sequence). CDR3 residues: CSASGGGISTEAFF. The part of the CDR3 DNA that was read is TGCAGTGCTAGCGGCGGGGGGATTAGCACTGAA.

This clone was seen many times. The CDR3 end lies 3 residues beyond the end of the read and is filled in from the germline J gene. The chain couples TRBV18 to TRBJ2-7, with 8 bases that match TRBD1. V dropped 4 bases and J dropped 1; count of bases not matched to a gene: 3. The CDR3 is 14 amino acids. The germline V gene has CDR1 KGHSH and CDR2 LQKENI. The covered CDR3 bases are TGTGCCAGCTCACAGGGACAGGCGTCCTACGAG. Its protein is CASSQGQASYE. The CDR3 in its entirety is CASSQGQASYEQYF.

This clone was counted ten times or more. The sequenced fragment ends 3 residues before the CDR3 boundary, so the rest is inferred from the germline J gene. The chain combines TRBV18 with TRBJ1-1; no definite D call. CDR3 length: 15 amino acids. Per the germline V gene, CDR1 is KGHSH and CDR2 is LQKENI. The V and J ends lost 5 bases and 2 bases respectively, with 15 bases between them. The CDR3 loop is CASSNSLSSNTEAFF. The CDR3 DNA, read in part, is TGTGCCAGCTCAAACAGCCTCTCGTCCAACACTGAA.

This clone was detected many times. Sequencing ends 3 residues short of the CDR3 end; the germline J gene provides the rest. This chain links TRBV5-1 with TRBJ1-4; a weak D match, TRBD1 (6 bases). The CDR3 is 14 amino acids. V shed 1 base and J shed 8 bases, with 12 bases lying between them. Looked up from germline, CDR1 is SGHRS and CDR2 is YFSETQ. The CDR3 spells CASSLKGVGEKLFF. CDR3 DNA (partial): TGCGCCAGCAGCTTGAAGGGGGTTGGAGAAAAA.

This clone was detected many times. The CDR3 goes on 3 residues after the read ends, and that part is filled in from the germline J gene. This chain connects TRBV19 to TRBJ2-1; the match to TRBD2 covers 10 bases. After removal of 5 bases from V and 2 bases from J, the junction contained 6 bases not matched to a gene. Germline loops: CDR1 LNHDA, CDR2 SQIVND (reference sequence). The CDR3 is 16 amino acids. The CDR3 DNA, read in part, is TGTGCCAGTAGTCCTACTAGCGGGATGGCCTACAATGAG. Translation gives CASSPTSGMAYNE. The entire CDR3 is CASSPTSGMAYNEQFF.

As to this clone: The CDR3 is cut off 3 residues early in the read; its end comes from the germline J gene. The chain joins TRBV2 to TRBJ1-2; 7 nucleotides match TRBD1. The trim removed 4 bases at V and 2 bases at J, leaving 4 bases unmatched. CDR3 length: 14 residues. CDR1 is SNHLY and CDR2 is FYNNEI in the germline V gene. Partial CDR3 DNA: TGTGCCAGCAGTGTCTTAGGGGGCAACTATGGC. It is translated as CASSVLGGNYG. The full CDR3 is CASSVLGGNYGYTF. Together with reference TRBV2 and TRBJ1-2, the CDR3 gives the full variable domain: EPEVTQTPSHQVTQMGQEVILRCVPISNHLYFYWYRQILGQKVEFLVSFYNNEISEKSEIFDDQFSVERPDGSNFTLKIRSTKLEDSAMYFCASSVLGGNYGYTFGSGTRLTVV.

The table lists this clone with many counts. The read finishes 3 residues shy of the CDR3 end, and the germline J gene is used to complete it. The genes are TRBV2 and TRBJ2-3, with D perhaps TRBD1 (7 bases). The V gene lost 4 bases and the J gene lost 4 bases, with 24 bases spanning the gap. The CDR3 spans 18 residues. Germline CDR1 reads SNHLY; CDR2 reads FYNNEI. Partial CDR3 DNA: TGTGCCAGCAGTGTGGCGATGGAGGGGGCAGATTATGCAGATACG. Translated: CASSVAMEGADYADT. The whole CDR3 reads CASSVAMEGADYADTQYF.

Ten or more counts support this clone. Read sequence stops 3 residues before the CDR3 end, and the germline J gene provides the missing end. V gene TRBV24-1 combines with J gene TRBJ2-5, with unresolved D. CDR3 size: 14 residues. Germline V gene sequence: CDR1 KGHDR, CDR2 SFDVKD. V dropped 4 bases and J dropped 2 bases, with 10 bases sitting between them. CDR3 residues: CATSDMASQETQYF. The sequenced CDR3 bases are TGTGCCACCAGTGACATGGCCAGTCAAGAGACC.

There are many counts of this clone. The read terminates 3 residues before the CDR3 end, so the remaining end is supplied by the germline J gene. The chain joins TRBV30 to TRBJ2-3; D might be TRBD2 (7 bases). This CDR3 is built from 17 residues. Looked up from germline, CDR1 is GTSNPN and CDR2 is SVGIG (reference sequence). The V end lost 4 bases, the J end lost 0 bases, and 20 bases lay between the germline ends. Partial CDR3 DNA: TGTGCCTGGACCATCGGGGGGCCCCAAATTAGCACAGATACG. This translates into CAWTIGGPQISTDT. The full CDR3 is CAWTIGGPQISTDTQYF.

This clone was observed at least ten times. The read ends 3 residues early relative to the CDR3; the germline J gene fills the gap. The chain combines TRBV19 with TRBJ2-3; 11 positions agree with TRBD1. Trimming took 5 bases from V and 1 from J; bases not matched to a gene: 2. The CDR3 length is 15 residues. In germline, CDR1 is LNHDA, CDR2 SQIVND (reference sequence). CDR3 amino acids: CASSRTGGGTDTQYF. CDR3 DNA (partial): TGTGCCAGTAGTCGGACAGGGGGCGGCACAGATACG. The full variable domain, its missing parts supplied by reference TRBV19 and TRBJ2-3, is DGGITQSPKYLFRKEGQNVTLSCEQNLNHDAMYWYRQDPGQGLRLIYYSQIVNDFQKGDIAEGYSVSREKKESFPLTVTSAQKNPTAFYLCASSRTGGGTDTQYFGPGTRLTVL.

This clone was seen at least ten times. The part of the CDR3 DNA that was read is TGCAGTGCTGGCCGGGGATTAGATACG. Residues: CSAGRGLDT. The entire CDR3 sequence reads CSAGRGLDTQYF. V is TRBV20-1 and J is TRBJ2-3, with D maybe TRBD2 (5 bases). The CDR3 extends 3 residues past the end of the read, so its final part is completed from the germline J gene. The CDR3 has 12 amino acids. Trimming stripped 5 bases from V and 5 bases from J, with 11 bases between. Germline CDR1 reads DFQATT; CDR2 reads SNEGSKA (reference sequence).

This clone was detected many times. The CDR3: CASSLGTPRPGELFF. CDR3 bases read: TGCGCCAGCAGCTTGGGGACTCCCCGGCCCGGGGAG. V and J are TRBV5-1 and TRBJ2-2; D may be TRBD2 (5 bases). The read terminates 3 residues before the CDR3 end, so the remaining end is supplied by the germline J gene. Trimming removed 0 bases at V and 6 bases at J, with 12 bases between. The CDR3 spans 15 residues. Germline V lookup: CDR1 SGHRS, CDR2 YFSETQ.

As regards this clone: The read terminates 3 residues before the CDR3 end, so the remaining end is supplied by the germline J gene. V gene TRBV18 combines with J gene TRBJ2-2, with D tentatively TRBD1 (5 bases). Germline CDR1 and CDR2: KGHSH and LQKENI. The CDR3 is 14 amino acids. The sequenced CDR3 bases are TGTGCCAGCTCACTGGATGCGGACATGCGAAAG. Its protein is CASSLDADMRK. The whole CDR3 region reads CASSLDADMRKLFF.

This clone was recorded at least ten times. Read coverage stops 3 residues before the CDR3 terminus; the germline J gene supplies the remainder. V and J are TRBV5-8 and TRBJ2-3; D is unclear. The V and J ends lost 4 bases and 8 bases respectively, with 14 bases between them. Germline-derived CDR1 and CDR2 are SGHTS and YDEGEE. CDR3 length: 13 amino acids. Partial CDR3 DNA: TGTGCCAGCAGCCCCGTAAGTGGTAGTACG. It yields the protein CASSPVSGST. The whole CDR3 is CASSPVSGSTQYF.

This clone came up many times. The DNA ends 3 residues before the CDR3 does, and the rest of the CDR3 is filled in from the germline J gene. This sequence joins TRBV7-9 and TRBJ1-2, with 8 positions matching TRBD1. There are 14 residues in the CDR3. The germline gives CDR1 SEHNR, CDR2 FQNEAQ (reference sequence). V shed 4 bases, J shed 6 bases, and the junction held 7 bases outside the gene matches. The CDR3 DNA, read in part, is TGTGCCAGCAGCTCACGACAGGGGTGGAATGGC. This codes for CASSSRQGWNG. The full-length CDR3 reads as CASSSRQGWNGYTF. The full variable domain, in which reference TRBV7-9 and TRBJ1-2 provide the parts outside the CDR3, is DTGVSQNPRHKITKRGQNVTFRCDPISEHNRLYWYRQTLGQGPEFLTYFQNEAQLEKSRLLSDRFSAERPKGSFSTLEIQRTEQGDSAMYLCASSSRQGWNGYTFGSGTRLTVV.

In this sample, this clone turned up many times. The read falls 3 residues short of the CDR3 end, and the missing part is taken from the germline J gene. The rearrangement uses TRBV30 and TRBJ1-6; 7 nucleotides align to TRBD1. The J segment lost 7 bases and the V segment lost 1 base, leaving 1 base of the junction unmatched. CDR3 length: 13 residues. Germline V CDR1 and CDR2: GTSNPN, SVGIG (reference sequence). Partial CDR3 DNA: TGTGCCTGGAGTGAGACAGGGAATTCACCC. This gives the protein CAWSETGNSP. The full CDR3 sequence reads CAWSETGNSPLHF.

This clone was counted between two and nine times. The part of the CDR3 DNA that was read is TGCAGCCTCAGTAGCGGGGGGACCCGGGAGACC. Protein sequence: CSLSSGGTRET. The full-length CDR3 reads as CSLSSGGTRETQYF. The V call is TRBV29-1, the J call TRBJ2-5, with 10 bases lining up with TRBD2. The read is 3 residues too short to cover the CDR3 end, so that end is filled in from the germline J gene. Trimming removed 8 bases from V and 5 bases from J; junction bases left unmatched: 11. CDR1 SQVTM and CDR2 ANQGSEA come from the germline V gene. This CDR3 comprises 14 residues.

This clone showed up many times. The observed sequence ends 3 residues before the CDR3 terminus, with the missing tail filled in from the germline J gene. The chain couples TRBV30 to TRBJ1-5; perhaps TRBD1 as D (6 bases). The CDR3 length is 13 residues. V shed 5 bases and J shed 5 bases, with 13 bases lying between them. The germline V gene encodes CDR1 GTSNPN and CDR2 SVGIG (reference sequence). Partial CDR3 DNA: TGTGCCTGGGGACGCAGGGGTTATCAGCCC. Translation gives CAWGRRGYQP. The entire CDR3 reads CAWGRRGYQPQHF.